This T cell receptor beta chain came from a study of T cells in localized non-small cell lung cancer. Whole-study results and caveats: T cell clonality was highest in uninvolved adjacent lung, above tumor. Overall survival was longer when the density of T cells in the blood was higher.

Trimming removed 5 bases from V and 0 bases from J, with 23 bases in between. CDR1 is MNHEY, CDR2 SMNVEV, per germline (reference sequence). The CDR3 contains 20 residues. Produced via immunoSEQ multiplex PCR; TCRdb's table is partial and in-frame only. The table has approximately 80,000 clones, 80% seen once. To note about this clone: Its specificity is not known.

The J gene is TRBJ2-6, the V gene TRBV27; D is uncertain. This receptor was obtained from an older female donor with stage I lung adenocarcinoma. Material: peripheral blood, obtained before any cancer treatment. CDR3 amino acids: CASSMHWSAQSYSGANVLTF. The CDR3 bases are TGTGCCAGCAGTATGCATTGGTCCGCCCAGTCCTACTCTGGGGCCAACGTCCTGACTTTC. Variable domain in full (rest from reference TRBV27 and TRBJ2-6): EAQVTQNPRYLITVTGKKLTVTCSQNMNHEYMSWYRQDPGLGLRQIYYSMNVEVTDKGDVPEGYKVSRKEKRNFPLILESPSPNQTSLYFCASSMHWSAQSYSGANVLTFGAGSRLTVL.